The text below deals with one T cell receptor beta chain. The data derive from a study of T cell changes during pregnancy in multiple sclerosis. Assay used: immunoSEQ multiplex PCR; TCRdb lists only in-frame clones, some missing. The data show about 13,000 clones, with roughly 90% seen just once and around 13% held by the top ten. Unmatched junction bases numbered 1, after V lost 6 bases and J lost 2 bases. The length of the CDR3 is 12 residues. Germline CDR1 and CDR2: SEHNR and FQNEAQ (reference sequence). The sequence derives from a female donor in good health, enrolled as a control in a pregnancy study. The chain is built from TRBV7-9 and TRBJ2-7; 7 bases match TRBD1. Here the sequenced sample was CD8+ T cells from peripheral blood mononuclear cells, taken after pregnancy. The CDR3 is CASRQGAYEQYF. In DNA form, the CDR3 reads TGTGCCAGCAGGCAGGGGGCCTACGAGCAGTACTTC.